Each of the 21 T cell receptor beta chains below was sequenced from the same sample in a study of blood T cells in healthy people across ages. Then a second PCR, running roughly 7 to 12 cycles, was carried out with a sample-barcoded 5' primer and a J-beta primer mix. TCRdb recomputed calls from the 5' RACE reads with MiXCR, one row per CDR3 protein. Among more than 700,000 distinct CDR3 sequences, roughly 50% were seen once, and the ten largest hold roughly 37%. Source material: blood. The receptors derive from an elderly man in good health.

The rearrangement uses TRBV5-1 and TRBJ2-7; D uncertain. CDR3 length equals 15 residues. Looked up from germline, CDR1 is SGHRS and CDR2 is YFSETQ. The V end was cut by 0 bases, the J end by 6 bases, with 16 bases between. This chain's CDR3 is CASSLGSTGPFEQYF. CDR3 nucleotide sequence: TGCGCCAGCAGCTTGGGGTCGACTGGGCCCTTCGAGCAGTACTTC. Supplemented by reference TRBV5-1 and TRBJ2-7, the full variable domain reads KAGVTQTPRYLIKTRGQQVTLSCSPISGHRSVSWYQQTPGQGLQFLFEYFSETQRNKGNFPGRFSGRQFSNSRSEMNVSTLELGDSALYLCASSLGSTGPFEQYFGPGTRLTVT.

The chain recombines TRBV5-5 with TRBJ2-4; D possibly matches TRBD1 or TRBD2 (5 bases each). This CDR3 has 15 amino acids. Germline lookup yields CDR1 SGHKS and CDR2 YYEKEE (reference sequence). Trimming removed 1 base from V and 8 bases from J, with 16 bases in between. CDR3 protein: CASSLLSPGADIQYF. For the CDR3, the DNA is TGTGCCAGCAGCTTGTTATCTCCCGGGGCGGACATTCAGTACTTC.

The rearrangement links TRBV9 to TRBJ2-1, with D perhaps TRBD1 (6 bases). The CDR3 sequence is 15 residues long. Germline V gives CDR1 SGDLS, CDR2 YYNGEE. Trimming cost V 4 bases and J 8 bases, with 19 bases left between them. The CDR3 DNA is TGTGCCAGCAGCCCAGGGGTTTCCCTCTTCGATGAGCAGTTCTTC. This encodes CASSPGVSLFDEQFF.

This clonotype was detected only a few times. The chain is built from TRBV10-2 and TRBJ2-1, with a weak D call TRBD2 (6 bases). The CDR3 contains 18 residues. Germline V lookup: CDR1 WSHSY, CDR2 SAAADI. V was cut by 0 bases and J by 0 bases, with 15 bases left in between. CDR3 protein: CASSESIGGRISYNEQFF. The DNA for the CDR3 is TGCGCCAGCAGTGAGTCCATCGGGGGAAGAATCTCCTACAATGAGCAGTTCTTC.

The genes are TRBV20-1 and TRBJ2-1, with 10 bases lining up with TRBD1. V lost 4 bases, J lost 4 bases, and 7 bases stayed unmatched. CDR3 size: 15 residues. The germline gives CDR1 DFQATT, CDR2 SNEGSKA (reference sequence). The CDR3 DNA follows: TGCAGTGCTAAACCGGGACAGGGGCGATACAATGAGCAGTTCTTC. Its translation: CSAKPGQGRYNEQFF.

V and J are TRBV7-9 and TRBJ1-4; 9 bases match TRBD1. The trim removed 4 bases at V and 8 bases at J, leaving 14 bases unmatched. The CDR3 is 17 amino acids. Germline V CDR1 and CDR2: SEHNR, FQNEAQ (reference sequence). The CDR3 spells CASSSSGQGRSWEKLFF. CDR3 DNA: TGTGCCAGCAGCTCCTCGGGACAGGGTCGGAGTTGGGAAAAACTGTTTTTT.

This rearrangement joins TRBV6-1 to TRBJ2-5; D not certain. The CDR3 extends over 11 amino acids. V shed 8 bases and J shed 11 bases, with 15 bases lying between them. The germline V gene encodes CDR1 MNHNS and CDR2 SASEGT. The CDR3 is CASVLHNEQYF. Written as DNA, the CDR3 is TGTGCCAGCGTACTACACAATGAGCAGTACTTC.

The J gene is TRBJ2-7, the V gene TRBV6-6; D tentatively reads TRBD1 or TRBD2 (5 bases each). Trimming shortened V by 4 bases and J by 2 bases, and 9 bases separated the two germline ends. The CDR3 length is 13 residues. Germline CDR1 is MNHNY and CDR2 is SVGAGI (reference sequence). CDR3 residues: CASSFLGAYEQYF. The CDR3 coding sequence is TGTGCCAGCAGTTTCCTGGGGGCCTACGAGCAGTACTTC.

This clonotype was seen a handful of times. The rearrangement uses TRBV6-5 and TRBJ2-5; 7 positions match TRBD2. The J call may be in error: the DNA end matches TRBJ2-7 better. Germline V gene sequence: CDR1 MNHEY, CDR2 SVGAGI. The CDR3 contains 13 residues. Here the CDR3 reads CASSTGGPYEQYF. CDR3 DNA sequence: TGTGCCAGCAGTACGGGGGGACCCTACGAGCAGTACTTC.

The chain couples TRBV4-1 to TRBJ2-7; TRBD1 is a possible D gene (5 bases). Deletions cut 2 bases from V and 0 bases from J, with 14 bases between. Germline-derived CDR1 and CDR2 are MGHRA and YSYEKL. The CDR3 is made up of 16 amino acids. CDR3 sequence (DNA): TGCGCCAGCAGCCAAAGTTGGGCAGGGAACTCCTACGAGCAGTACTTC. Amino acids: CASSQSWAGNSYEQYF.

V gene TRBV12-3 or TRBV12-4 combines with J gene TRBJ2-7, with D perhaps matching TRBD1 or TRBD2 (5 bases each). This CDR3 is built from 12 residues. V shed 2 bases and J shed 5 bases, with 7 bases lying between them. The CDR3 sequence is CASSLPGHEQYF. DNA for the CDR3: TGTGCCAGCAGTTTACCGGGACACGAGCAGTACTTC.

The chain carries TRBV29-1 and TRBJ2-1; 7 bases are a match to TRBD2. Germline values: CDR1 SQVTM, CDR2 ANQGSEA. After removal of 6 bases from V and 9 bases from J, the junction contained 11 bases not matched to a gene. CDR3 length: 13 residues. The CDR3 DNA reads TGCAGCGTCGCCGAGGGAGGGCCCATTGAGCAGTTCTTC. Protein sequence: CSVAEGGPIEQFF.

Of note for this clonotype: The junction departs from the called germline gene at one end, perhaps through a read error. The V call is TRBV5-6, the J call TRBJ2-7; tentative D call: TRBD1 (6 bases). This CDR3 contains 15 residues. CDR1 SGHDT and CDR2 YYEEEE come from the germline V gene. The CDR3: CASNHVRGSSYERYF. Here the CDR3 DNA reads TGTGCCAGCAACCACGTGAGGGGGAGCTCCTACGAGCGGTACTTC.

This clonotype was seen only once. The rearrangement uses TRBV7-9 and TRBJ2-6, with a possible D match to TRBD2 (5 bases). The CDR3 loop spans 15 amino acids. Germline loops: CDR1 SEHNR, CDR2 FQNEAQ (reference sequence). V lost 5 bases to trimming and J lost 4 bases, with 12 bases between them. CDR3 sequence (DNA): TGTGCCAGCAGCCAAGACGGGATGGGGGCCAACGTCCTGACTTTC. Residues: CASSQDGMGANVLTF.

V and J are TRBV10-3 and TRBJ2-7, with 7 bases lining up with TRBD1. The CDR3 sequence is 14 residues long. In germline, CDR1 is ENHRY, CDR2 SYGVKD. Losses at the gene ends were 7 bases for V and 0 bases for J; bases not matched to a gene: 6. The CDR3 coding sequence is TGTGCCATCACCGACGGGACAGTCTCCTACGAGCAGTACTTC. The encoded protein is CAITDGTVSYEQYF.

The CDR3 DNA sequence: TGCAGTGCTAGAGACAGGGTAAAGCTAGAGGACACTGAAGCTTTCTTT. This sequence encodes CSARDRVKLEDTEAFF. The genes are TRBV20-1 and TRBJ1-1, with TRBD1 as a possible D gene (5 bases). Germline V gives CDR1 DFQATT, CDR2 SNEGSKA (reference sequence). The CDR3 is 16 amino acids. V was cut by 0 bases and J by 3 bases, with 17 bases left in between.

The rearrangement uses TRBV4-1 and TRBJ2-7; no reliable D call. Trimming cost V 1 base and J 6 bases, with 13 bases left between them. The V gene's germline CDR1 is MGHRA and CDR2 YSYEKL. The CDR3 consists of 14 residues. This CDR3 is CASSQGGPRSEQYF. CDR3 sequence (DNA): TGCGCCAGCAGCCAAGGTGGACCGAGGAGCGAGCAGTACTTC.

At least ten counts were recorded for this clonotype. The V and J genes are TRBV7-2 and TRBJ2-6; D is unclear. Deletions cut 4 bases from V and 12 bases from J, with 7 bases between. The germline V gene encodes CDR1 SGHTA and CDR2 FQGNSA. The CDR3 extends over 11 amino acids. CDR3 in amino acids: CASSSTSVLTF. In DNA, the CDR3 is TGTGCCAGCAGCTCGACCAGCGTCCTGACTTTC.

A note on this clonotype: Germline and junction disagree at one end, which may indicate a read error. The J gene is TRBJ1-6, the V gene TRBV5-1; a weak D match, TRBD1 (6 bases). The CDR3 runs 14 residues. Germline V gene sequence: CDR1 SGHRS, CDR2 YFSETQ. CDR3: CASSSGTQVDPPHF. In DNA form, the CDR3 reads TGCGCCAGCAGCTCCGGGACACAGGTCGATCCCCCCCACTTT.

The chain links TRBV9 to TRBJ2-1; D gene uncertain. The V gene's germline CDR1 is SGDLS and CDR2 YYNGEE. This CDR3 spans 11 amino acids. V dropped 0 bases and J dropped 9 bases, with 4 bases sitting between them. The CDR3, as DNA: TGTGCCAGCAGCGTAGGCAGTGAGCAGTTCTTC. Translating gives CASSVGSEQFF. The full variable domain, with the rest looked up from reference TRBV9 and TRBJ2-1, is DSGVTQTPKHLITATGQRVTLRCSPRSGDLSVYWYQQSLDQGLQFLIQYYNGEERAKGNILERFSAQQFPDLHSELNLSSLELGDSALYFCASSVGSEQFFGPGTRLTVL.

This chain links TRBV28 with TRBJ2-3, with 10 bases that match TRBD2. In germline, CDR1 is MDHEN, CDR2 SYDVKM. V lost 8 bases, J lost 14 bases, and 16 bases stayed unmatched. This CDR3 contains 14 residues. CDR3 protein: CASESSGSASLPYF. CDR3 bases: TGTGCCAGCGAATCTAGCGGGAGTGCCAGCCTCCCGTATTTT.